This T cell receptor (beta chain) was sequenced for a study of yellow fever vaccine responses in identical twins. TCRdb fed the RT-PCR reads into MiXCR, producing one record per CDR3 protein. The sample lists 12,000 or so distinct CDR3 sequences, around four fifths occurring once. CDR3 length equals 11 residues. V lost 8 bases and J 4 bases, leaving 8 bases between the germline ends. Per germline, CDR1 MNHNS and CDR2 SASEGT. The chain uses TRBV6-1 and TRBJ1-1; D unresolved. The sample here was T cells from blood (PBMCs), unsorted or a sorted subset (not recorded which), taken before or after yellow fever vaccination (not recorded which). This clonotype was obtained from a woman aged 18-29 years who received the yellow fever vaccine. The CDR3 DNA reads TGTGCCAGCGCCCAACCCACTGAAGCTTTCTTT. It yields the protein CASAQPTEAFF.